A few counts support the clone carrying this TCR beta chain. No antigen is known for it. TCRdb ran MiXCR on the RT-PCR reads and lists one entry per CDR3 protein. The table shows under 500,000 distinct CDR3 sequences, with 9.5% to 13% occurring only once. This specimen belongs to a study of response to subunit inactivated influenza vaccine. This CDR3 is 14 amino acids long. The germline V gene encodes CDR1 MNHNS and CDR2 SASEGT. Trimming at V came to 6 bases and at J to 9 bases, leaving 7 bases not matched to a gene. Study results and limitations: New T cells are recruited in small numbers by each seasonal influenza vaccination, according to the authors' suggestion.

The TCR originated in a man over 45 who received an inactivated influenza vaccine. The chain couples TRBV6-1 to TRBJ1-6; 8 nucleotides match TRBD1. The starting material was PBMCs from blood, obtained 45 days after vaccination. Here the CDR3 reads CASRTRDRFSPLHF. CDR3 bases: TGTGCCAGCAGGACCCGGGACAGGTTTTCACCCCTCCACTTT.